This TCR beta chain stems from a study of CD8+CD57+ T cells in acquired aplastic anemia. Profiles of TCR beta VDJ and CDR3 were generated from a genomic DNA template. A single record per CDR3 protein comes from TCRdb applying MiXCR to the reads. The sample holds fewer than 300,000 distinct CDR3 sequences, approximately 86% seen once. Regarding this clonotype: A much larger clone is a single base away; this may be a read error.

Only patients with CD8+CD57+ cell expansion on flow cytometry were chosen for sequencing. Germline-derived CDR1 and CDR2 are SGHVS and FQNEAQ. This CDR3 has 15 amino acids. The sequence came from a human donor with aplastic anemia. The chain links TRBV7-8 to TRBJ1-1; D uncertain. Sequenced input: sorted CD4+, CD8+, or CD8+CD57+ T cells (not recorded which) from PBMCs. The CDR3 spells CASGLARGPDTQDFF. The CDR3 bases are TGTGCCAGCGGCTTAGCGCGAGGTCCCGATACGCAGGATTTCTTT.